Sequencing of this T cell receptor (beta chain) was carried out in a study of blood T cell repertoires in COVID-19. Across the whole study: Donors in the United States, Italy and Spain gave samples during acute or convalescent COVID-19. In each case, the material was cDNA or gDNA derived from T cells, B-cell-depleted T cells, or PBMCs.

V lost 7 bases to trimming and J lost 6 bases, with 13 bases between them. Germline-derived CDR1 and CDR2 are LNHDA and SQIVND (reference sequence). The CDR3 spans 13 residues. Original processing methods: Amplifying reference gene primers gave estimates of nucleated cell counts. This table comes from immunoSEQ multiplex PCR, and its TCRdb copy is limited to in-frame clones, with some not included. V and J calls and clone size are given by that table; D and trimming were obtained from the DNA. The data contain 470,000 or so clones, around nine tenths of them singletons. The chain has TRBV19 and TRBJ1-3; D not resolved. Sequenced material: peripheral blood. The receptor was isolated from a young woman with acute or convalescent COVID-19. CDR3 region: CASKTPVLNTIYF. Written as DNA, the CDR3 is TGTGCCAGTAAGACACCAGTTCTAAACACCATATATTTT.